This TCR beta chain was sequenced during a study of cytomegalovirus exposure and HLA in healthy donors. Across the whole study: Unique TCR beta sequences numbering some 110 million came from about 179 million T cells in an earlier analysis. General study findings and limits: Later work showed greater clonal expansion in HLA-associated TCR beta chains than in equally common others. Both high specificity and high sensitivity reportedly marked the classifier's diagnosis of cytomegalovirus status. A later analysis linked a missense DCLRE1C variant to TCR beta V- and J-gene trimming.

The PCR made use of 60 Vbeta and 13 Jbeta primers. This table comes from immunoSEQ multiplex PCR, and its TCRdb copy is limited to in-frame clones, with some not included. The data hold 110,000 or so clones, with roughly 76% observed a single time. Germline CDR1 is SGHNT and CDR2 is YYREEE (reference sequence). The CDR3 loop spans 14 amino acids. Trimming removed 5 bases from V and 6 bases from J; junction bases left unmatched: 7. This clone was counted a few times. The antigen is undetermined. Specimen: PBMCs. V and J are TRBV5-4 and TRBJ2-2, with 7 bases matching TRBD1. The clonotype comes from a man aged 50 to 60 in good health and CMV-seropositive. The CDR3: CASSFDRAPGELFF. The CDR3, as DNA: TGTGCCAGCAGTTTTGACAGGGCCCCCGGGGAGCTGTTTTTT.